This TCR beta chain was observed in a study of tumor-infiltrating lymphocytes in primary liver carcinoma. Between roughly 20 and 33 mg of unsorted bulk tissue served as the source from which RNA and DNA were co-extracted. CDR3 size: 15 residues. CDR1 is DFQATT and CDR2 is SNEGSKA in the germline V gene (reference sequence). The authors made TCR beta cDNA from around 500 ng total RNA with a constant-region primer. The TCR beta library was amplified through three nested multiplex PCR rounds in a modified ARM-PCR procedure. It was with TRBV1-TRBV30 forward primers and a C-beta reverse primer that the first two PCR rounds were run, at approximately 10 cycles each. TCRdb called the multiplex PCR reads again in MiXCR, with one record for every CDR3 protein. The sample holds about 74,000 distinct CDR3 sequences; about 72% are singletons and the top ten take about 30%. Concerning this clonotype itself: The antigen remains unidentified. This likely comes from a read error, as the CDR3 has no conserved phenylalanine or tryptophan at its end.

Overall study results and limits: It was tumor-adjacent and tumor-blood pairs that overlapped less than tumor region pairs did.

This rearrangement joins TRBV20-1 to TRBJ2-3; TRBD2 agrees at 7 bases. Sequencing was performed on liver tumor tissue from sampling region 4. Subset reported: tumor region T4, right-lateral pole. This TCR derives from a man aged 40-50 years with primary liver carcinoma and hepatitis B virus infection. This CDR3 is CSAREDWPSTDTQYS. CDR3 DNA: TGCAGTGCCCGGGAGGACTGGCCTAGCACTGATACGCAGTATTCT.